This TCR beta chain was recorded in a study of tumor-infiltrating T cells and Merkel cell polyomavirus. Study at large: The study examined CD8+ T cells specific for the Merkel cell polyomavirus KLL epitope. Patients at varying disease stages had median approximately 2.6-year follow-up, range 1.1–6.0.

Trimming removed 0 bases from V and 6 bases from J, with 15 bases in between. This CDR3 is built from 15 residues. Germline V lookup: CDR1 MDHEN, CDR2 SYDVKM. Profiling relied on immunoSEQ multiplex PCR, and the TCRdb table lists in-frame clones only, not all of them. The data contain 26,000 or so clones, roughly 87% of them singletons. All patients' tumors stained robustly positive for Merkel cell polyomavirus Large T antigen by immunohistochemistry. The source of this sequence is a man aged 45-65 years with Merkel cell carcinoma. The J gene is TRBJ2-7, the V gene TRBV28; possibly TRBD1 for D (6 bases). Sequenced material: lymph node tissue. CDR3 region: CASSLWSGADGEQYF. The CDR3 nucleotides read TGTGCCAGCAGTTTATGGTCAGGGGCGGATGGCGAGCAGTACTTC. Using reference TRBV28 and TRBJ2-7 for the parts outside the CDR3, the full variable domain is DVKVTQSSRYLVKRTGEKVFLECVQDMDHENMFWYRQDPGLGLRLIYFSYDVKMKEKGDIPEGYSVSREKKERFSLILESASTNQTSMYLCASSLWSGADGEQYFGPGTRLTVT.